This T cell receptor (beta chain) was sequenced in a study of OX40 agonist ivuxolimab in advanced cancers. The CDR3 contains 13 residues. Germline V lookup: CDR1 MNHEY, CDR2 SMNVEV (reference sequence). Deletions cut 4 bases from V and 6 bases from J, with 11 bases between. Method: immunoSEQ multiplex PCR; TCRdb's copy keeps in-frame clones and lacks some. Of just under 65,000 clones in the sample, about 90% were seen once. Here the sequenced sample was CD4+ or CD8+ T cells sorted from blood, taken in a trial of the OX40 agonist ivuxolimab. This sequence originates from an adult with an advanced solid tumor such as melanoma, head and neck, liver or kidney cancer. V usage is TRBV27 and J usage is TRBJ2-3; D perhaps matches TRBD1 (6 bases). CDR3 in DNA: TGTGCCAGCAGTTCCGACAGGTGGGATACGCAGTATTTT. Translated: CASSSDRWDTQYF.